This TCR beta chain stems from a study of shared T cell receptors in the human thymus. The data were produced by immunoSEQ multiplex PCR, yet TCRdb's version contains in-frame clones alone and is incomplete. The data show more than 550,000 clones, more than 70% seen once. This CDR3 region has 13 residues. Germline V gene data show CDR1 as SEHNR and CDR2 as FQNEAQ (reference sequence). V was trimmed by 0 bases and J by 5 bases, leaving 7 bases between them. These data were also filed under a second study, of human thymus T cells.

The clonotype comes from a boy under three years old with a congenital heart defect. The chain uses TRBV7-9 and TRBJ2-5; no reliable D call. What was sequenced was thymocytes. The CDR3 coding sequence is TGTGCCAGCAGCTTAGCCAGTAAGGAGACCCAGTACTTC. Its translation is CASSLASKETQYF. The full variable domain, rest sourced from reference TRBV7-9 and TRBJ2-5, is DTGVSQNPRHKITKRGQNVTFRCDPISEHNRLYWYRQTLGQGPEFLTYFQNEAQLEKSRLLSDRFSAERPKGSFSTLEIQRTEQGDSAMYLCASSLASKETQYFGPGTRLLVL.